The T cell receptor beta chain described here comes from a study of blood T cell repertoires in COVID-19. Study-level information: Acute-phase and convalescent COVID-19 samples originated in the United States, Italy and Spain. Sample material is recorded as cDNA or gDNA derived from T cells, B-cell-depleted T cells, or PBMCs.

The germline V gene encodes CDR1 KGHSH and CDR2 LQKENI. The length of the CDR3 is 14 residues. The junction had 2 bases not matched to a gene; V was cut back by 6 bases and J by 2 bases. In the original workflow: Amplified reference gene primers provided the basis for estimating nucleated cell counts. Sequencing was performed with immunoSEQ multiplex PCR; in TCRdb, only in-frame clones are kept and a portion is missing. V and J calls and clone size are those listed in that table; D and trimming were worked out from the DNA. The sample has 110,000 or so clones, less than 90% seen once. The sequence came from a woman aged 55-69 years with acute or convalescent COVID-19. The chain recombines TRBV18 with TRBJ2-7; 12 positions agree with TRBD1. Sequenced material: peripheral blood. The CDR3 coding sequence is TGTGCCAGCTCGGGACAGGGGGCTGCCTACGAGCAGTACTTC. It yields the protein CASSGQGAAYEQYF.